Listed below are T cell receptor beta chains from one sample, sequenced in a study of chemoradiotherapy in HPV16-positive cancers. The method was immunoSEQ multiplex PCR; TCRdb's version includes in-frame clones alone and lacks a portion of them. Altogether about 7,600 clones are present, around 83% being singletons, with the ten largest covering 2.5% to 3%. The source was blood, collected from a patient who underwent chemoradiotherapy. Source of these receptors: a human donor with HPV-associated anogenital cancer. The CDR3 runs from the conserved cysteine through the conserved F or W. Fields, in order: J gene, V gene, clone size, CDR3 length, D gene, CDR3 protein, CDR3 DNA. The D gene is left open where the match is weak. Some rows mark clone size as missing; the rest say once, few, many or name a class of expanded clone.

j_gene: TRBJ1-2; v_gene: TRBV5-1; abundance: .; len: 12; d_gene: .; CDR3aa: CASSAERYGYTF; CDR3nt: TGCGCCAGCAGCGCAGAGCGCTATGGCTACACCTTC
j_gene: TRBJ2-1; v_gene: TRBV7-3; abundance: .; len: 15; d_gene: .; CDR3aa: CASSPDGPSYNEQFF; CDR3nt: TGTGCCAGCAGCCCGGACGGACCGTCCTACAATGAGCAGTTCTTC
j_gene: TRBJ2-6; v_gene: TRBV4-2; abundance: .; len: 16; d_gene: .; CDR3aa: CASSQDDSSGANVLTF; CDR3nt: TGTGCCAGCAGCCAAGATGACAGCTCTGGGGCCAACGTCCTGACTTTC
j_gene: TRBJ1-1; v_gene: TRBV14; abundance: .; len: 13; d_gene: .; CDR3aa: CASSRQTNTEAFF; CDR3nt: TGCGCCAGCAGCCGACAGACCAACACTGAAGCTTTCTTT
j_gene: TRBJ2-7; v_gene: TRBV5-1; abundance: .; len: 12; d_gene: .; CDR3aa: CASSGSFYEQYF; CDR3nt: TGCGCCAGCAGCGGAAGCTTCTACGAGCAGTACTTC
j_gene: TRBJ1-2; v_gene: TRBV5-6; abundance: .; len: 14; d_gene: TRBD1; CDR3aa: CASSPTGGDYGYTF; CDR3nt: TGTGCCAGCAGCCCGACAGGGGGTGACTATGGCTACACCTTC
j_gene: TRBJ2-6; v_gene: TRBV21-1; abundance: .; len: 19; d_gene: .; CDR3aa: CASSPREAEKYSGANVLTF; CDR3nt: TGTGCCAGCAGCCCGCGAGAGGCAGAGAAATACTCTGGGGCCAACGTCCTGACTTTC
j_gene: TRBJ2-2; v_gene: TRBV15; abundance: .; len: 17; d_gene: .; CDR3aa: CATSRDIGAANTGELFF; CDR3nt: TGTGCCACCAGCAGAGATATCGGGGCCGCGAACACCGGGGAGCTGTTTTTT
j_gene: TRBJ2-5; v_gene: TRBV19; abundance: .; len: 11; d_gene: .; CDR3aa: CASSISQTQYF; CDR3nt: TGTGCCAGTAGTATATCACAGACCCAGTACTTC
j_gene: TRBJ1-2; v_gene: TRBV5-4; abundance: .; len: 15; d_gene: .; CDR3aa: CASSSEGGYSGGYTF; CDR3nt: TGTGCCAGCAGCTCGGAGGGTGGTTATTCGGGAGGCTACACCTTC
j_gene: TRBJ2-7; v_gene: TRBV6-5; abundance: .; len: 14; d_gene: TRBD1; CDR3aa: CASSAGTGGYEQYF; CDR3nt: TGTGCCAGCAGCGCCGGGACAGGGGGATACGAGCAGTACTTC
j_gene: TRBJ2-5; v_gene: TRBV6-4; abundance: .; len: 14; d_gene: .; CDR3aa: CASSGVAIGETQYF; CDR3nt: TGTGCCAGCAGTGGGGTAGCGATTGGAGAGACCCAGTACTTC
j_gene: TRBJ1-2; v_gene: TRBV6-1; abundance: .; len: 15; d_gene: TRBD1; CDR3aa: CASSEALGQDYGYTF; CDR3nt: TGTGCCAGCAGTGAAGCGCTAGGACAGGACTATGGCTACACCTTC
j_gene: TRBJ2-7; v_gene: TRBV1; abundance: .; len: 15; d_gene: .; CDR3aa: CTSSHLAGVLYEQYF; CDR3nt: TGCACCAGCAGCCATTTAGCGGGGGTCCTCTACGAGCAGTACTTC
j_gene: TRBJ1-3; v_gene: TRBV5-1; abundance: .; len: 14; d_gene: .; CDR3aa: CASSFDGAGNTIYF; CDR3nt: TGCGCCAGCAGCTTCGATGGCGCTGGAAACACCATATATTTT
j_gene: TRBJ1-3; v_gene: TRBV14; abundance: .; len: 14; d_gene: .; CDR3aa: CASSLLERFNTIYF; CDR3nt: TGTGCCAGCAGCCTCCTGGAACGTTTTAACACCATATATTTT
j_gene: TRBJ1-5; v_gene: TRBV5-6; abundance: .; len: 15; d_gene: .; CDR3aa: CASSPIPGEGQPQHF; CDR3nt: TGTGCCAGCAGCCCAATACCCGGCGAGGGTCAGCCCCAGCATTTT
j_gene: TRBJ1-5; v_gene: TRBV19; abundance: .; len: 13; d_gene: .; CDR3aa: CASSIGEQQPQHF; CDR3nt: TGTGCCAGTAGTATAGGGGAGCAACAGCCCCAGCATTTT
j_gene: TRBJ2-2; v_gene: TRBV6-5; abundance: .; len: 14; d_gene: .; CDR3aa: CASSLGIGTGELFF; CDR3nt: TGTGCCAGCAGTCTAGGGATCGGTACCGGGGAGCTGTTTTTT
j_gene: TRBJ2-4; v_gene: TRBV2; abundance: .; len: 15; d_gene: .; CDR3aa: CASSGKGFDKNIQYF; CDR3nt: TGTGCCAGCAGTGGAAAAGGGTTTGATAAAAACATTCAGTACTTC
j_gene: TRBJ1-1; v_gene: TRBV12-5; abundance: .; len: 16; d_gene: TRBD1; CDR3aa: CASDLGQGTGNTEAFF; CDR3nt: TGTGCTAGTGACTTGGGGCAGGGGACAGGGAACACTGAAGCTTTCTTT
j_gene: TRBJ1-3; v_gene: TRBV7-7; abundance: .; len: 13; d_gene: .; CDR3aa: CASSLQEGNTIYF; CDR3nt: TGTGCCAGCAGCCTACAAGAAGGAAACACCATATATTTT
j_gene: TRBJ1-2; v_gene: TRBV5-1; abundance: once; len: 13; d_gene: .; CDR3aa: CASSLGAGYGYTF; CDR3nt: TGCGCCAGCAGCTTGGGGGCGGGCTATGGCTACACCTTC
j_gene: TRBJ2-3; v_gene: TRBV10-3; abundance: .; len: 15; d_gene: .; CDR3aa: CAISESTTYTDTQYF; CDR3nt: TGTGCCATCAGTGAGTCGACTACTTACACAGATACGCAGTATTTT
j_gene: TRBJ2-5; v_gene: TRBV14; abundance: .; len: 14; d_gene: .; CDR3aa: CASSRDQNQETQYF; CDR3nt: TGTGCCAGCAGCCGCGACCAAAATCAAGAGACCCAGTACTTC
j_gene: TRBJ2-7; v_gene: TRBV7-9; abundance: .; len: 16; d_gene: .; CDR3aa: CASSLAGGGRSYEQYF; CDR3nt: TGTGCCAGCAGCTTAGCGGGCGGGGGCCGCTCCTACGAGCAGTACTTC
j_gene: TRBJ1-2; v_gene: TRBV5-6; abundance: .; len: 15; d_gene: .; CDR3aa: CASSLEHRVDYGYTF; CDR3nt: TGTGCCAGCAGCTTGGAACACCGGGTGGACTATGGCTACACCTTC
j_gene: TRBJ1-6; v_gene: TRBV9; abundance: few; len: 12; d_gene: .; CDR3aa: CASSPYNSPLHF; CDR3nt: TGTGCCAGCAGCCCTTATAATTCACCCCTCCACTTT
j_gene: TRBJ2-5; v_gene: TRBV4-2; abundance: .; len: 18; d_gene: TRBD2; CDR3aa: CASSLSLGLAGGRETQYF; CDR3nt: TGTGCCAGCAGCCTCAGCTTGGGACTAGCGGGGGGGCGAGAGACCCAGTACTTC
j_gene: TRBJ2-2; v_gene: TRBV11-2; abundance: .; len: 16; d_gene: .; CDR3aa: CASSFSTTGGAGELFF; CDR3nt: TGTGCCAGCAGCTTTAGCACGACTGGGGGAGCCGGGGAGCTGTTTTTT
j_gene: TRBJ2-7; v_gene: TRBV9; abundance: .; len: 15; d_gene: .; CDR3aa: CASSVGQDSSYEQYF; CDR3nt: TGTGCCAGCAGCGTGGGCCAGGACAGCTCCTACGAGCAGTACTTC
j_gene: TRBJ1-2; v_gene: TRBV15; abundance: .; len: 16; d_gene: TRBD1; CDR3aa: CATSRTIDRGREGYTF; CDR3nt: TGTGCCACCAGCAGAACTATAGACAGGGGGCGCGAAGGCTACACCTTC
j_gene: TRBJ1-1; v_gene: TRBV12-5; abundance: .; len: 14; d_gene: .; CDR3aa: CASTAAFMNTEAFF; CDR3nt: TGTGCTAGTACGGCAGCCTTCATGAACACTGAAGCTTTCTTT
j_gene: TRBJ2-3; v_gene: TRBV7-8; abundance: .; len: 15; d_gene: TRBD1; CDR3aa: CASSQNRGHADTQYF; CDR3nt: TGTGCCAGCAGCCAAAACAGGGGGCACGCAGATACGCAGTATTTT
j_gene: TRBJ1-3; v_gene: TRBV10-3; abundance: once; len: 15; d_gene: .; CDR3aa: CAISPDGSSGNTIYF; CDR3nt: TGTGCCATCTCCCCTGACGGGAGCTCTGGAAACACCATATATTTT
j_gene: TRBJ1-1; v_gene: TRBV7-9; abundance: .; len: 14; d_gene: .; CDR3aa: CASSLDSMNTEAFF; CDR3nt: TGTGCCAGCAGCTTAGACAGCATGAACACTGAAGCTTTCTTT
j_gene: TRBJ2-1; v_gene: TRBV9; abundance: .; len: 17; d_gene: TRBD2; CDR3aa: CASSVAREGSSYNEQFF; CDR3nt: TGTGCCAGCAGCGTAGCTAGGGAGGGGAGCTCCTACAATGAGCAGTTCTTC
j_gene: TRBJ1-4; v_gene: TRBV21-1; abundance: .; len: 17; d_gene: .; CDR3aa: CASSKAYRDRSNEKLFF; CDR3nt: TGTGCCAGCAGCAAAGCCTACAGGGACAGGTCTAATGAAAAACTGTTTTTT
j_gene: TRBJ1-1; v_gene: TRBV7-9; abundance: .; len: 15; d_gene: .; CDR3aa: CASSLVDSQNTEAFF; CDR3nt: TGTGCCAGCAGCTTAGTGGACAGCCAGAACACTGAAGCTTTCTTT
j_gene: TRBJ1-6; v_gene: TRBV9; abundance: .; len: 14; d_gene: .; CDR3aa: CASSSRDFNSPLHF; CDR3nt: TGTGCCAGCAGCTCAAGGGACTTTAATTCACCCCTCCACTTT
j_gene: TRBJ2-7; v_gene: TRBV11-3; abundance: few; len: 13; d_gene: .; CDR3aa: CASSSGPPYEQYF; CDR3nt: TGTGCCAGCAGCTCGGGACCTCCCTACGAGCAGTACTTC
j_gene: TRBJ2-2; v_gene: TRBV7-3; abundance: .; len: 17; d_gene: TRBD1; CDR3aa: CASSPLPRQGGTGELFF; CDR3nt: TGTGCCAGCAGCCCATTACCCAGACAGGGGGGGACCGGGGAGCTGTTTTTT
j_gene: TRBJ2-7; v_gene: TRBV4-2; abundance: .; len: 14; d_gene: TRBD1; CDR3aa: CASSQGQGWNEQYF; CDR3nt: TGTGCCAGCAGCCAAGGACAGGGGTGGAACGAGCAGTACTTC
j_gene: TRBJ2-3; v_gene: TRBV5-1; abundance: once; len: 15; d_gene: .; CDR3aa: CASKVAGASTDTQYF; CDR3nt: TGCGCCAGCAAGGTGGCAGGGGCGAGCACAGATACGCAGTATTTT
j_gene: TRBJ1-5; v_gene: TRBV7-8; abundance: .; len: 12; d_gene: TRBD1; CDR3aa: CASSLDRGPQHF; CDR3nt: TGTGCCAGCAGCTTAGACAGGGGGCCCCAGCATTTT
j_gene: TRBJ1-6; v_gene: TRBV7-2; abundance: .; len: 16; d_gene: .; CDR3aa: CASSFLGLVGNSPLHF; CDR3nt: TGTGCCAGCAGCTTTCTGGGGTTGGTCGGTAATTCACCCCTCCACTTT
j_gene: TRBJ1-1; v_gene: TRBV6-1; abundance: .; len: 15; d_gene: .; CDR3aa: CASSEIDTVNTEAFF; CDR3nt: TGTGCCAGCAGTGAAATTGACACAGTGAACACTGAAGCTTTCTTT